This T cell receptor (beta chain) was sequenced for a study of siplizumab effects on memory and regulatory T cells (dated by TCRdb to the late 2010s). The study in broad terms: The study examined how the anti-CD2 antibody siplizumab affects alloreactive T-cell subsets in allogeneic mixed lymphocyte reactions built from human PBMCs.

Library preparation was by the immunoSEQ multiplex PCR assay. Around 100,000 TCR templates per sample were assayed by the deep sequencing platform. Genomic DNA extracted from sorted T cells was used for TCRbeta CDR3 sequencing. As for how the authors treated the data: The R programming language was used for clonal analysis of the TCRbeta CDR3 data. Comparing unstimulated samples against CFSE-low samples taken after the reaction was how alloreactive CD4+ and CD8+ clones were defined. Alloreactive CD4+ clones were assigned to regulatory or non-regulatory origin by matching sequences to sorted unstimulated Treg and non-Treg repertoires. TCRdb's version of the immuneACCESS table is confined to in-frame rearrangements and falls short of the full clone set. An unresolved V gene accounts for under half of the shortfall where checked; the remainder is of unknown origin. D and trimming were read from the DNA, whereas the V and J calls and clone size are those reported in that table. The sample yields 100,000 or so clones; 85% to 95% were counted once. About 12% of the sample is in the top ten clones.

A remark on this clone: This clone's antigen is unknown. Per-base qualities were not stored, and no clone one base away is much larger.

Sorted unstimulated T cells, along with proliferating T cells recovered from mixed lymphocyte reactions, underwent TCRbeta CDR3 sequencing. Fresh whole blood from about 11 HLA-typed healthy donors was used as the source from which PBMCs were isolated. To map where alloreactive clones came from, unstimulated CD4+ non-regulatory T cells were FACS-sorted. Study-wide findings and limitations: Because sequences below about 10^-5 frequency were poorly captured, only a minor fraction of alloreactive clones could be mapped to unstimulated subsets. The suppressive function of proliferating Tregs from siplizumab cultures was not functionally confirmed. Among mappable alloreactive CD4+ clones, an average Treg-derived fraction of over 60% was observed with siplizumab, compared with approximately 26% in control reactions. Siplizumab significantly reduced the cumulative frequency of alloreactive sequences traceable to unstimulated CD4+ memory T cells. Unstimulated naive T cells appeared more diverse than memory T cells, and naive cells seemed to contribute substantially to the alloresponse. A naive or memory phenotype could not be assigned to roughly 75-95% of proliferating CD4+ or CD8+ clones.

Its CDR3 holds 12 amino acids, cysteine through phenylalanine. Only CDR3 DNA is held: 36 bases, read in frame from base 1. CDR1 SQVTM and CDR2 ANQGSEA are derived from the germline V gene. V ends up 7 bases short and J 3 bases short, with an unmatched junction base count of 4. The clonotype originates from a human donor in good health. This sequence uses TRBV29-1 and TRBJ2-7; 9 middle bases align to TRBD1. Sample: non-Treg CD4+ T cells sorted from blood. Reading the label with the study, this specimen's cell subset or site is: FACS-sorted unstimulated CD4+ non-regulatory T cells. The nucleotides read TGCAGCGCCTCGGGACAGGGCTACGAGCAGTACTTC. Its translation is CSASGQGYEQYF.